These 9 T cell receptor beta chains originate from one sample sequenced in a study of cytomegalovirus exposure and HLA in healthy donors. Repertoires were generated with immunoSEQ multiplex PCR, while TCRdb's copy carries only in-frame clones and drops some. The repertoire holds 250,000 to 300,000 clones, with approximately 86% as singletons. Source material: PBMCs. These receptors were taken from a woman aged 18-29 years in good health and CMV-seronegative.

The genes are TRBV2 and TRBJ1-1; 9 bases align to TRBD1. CDR1 is SNHLY and CDR2 is FYNNEI in the germline V gene. This CDR3 is 15 amino acids long. V lost 4 bases, J lost 3 bases, and 6 bases stayed unmatched. The CDR3 loop reads CASSADRGADTEAFF. For the CDR3, the DNA is TGTGCCAGCAGTGCGGACAGGGGTGCCGACACTGAAGCTTTCTTT.

This chain links TRBV30 with TRBJ1-1, with D possibly matching TRBD1 (5 bases). The CDR3 loop spans 14 amino acids. The V end lost 6 bases, the J end lost 4 bases, and 18 bases lay between the germline ends. Germline loops: CDR1 GTSNPN, CDR2 SVGIG (reference sequence). CDR3 region: CACPLGGYSTEAFF. The CDR3, as DNA: TGTGCCTGCCCTTTGGGGGGGTACAGCACTGAAGCTTTCTTT.

The genes are TRBV7-3 and TRBJ1-1, with 8 bases identical to TRBD1. J was trimmed by 0 bases and V by 5 bases; bases with no gene match: 2. The CDR3 is made up of 14 amino acids. Germline CDR1 and CDR2: SGHTA and FQGTGA. CDR3 loop: CASSRQGMNTEAFF. In nucleotides, the CDR3 is TGTGCCAGCAGCCGACAGGGGATGAACACTGAAGCTTTCTTT.

This chain joins TRBV18 and TRBJ1-1; D might be TRBD1 (5 bases). Germline assignment: CDR1 KGHSH and CDR2 LQKENI. The V end was cut by 3 bases, the J end by 5 bases, with 13 bases between. The CDR3 has 14 amino acids. The CDR3 DNA is TGTGCCAGCTCACCGATCCAGGGTGGGACTGAAGCTTTCTTT. Its protein product is CASSPIQGGTEAFF.

The chain's CDR3 is CASRRGQEGFGEQYF. CDR3 bases: TGTGCCAGCAGAAGGGGACAGGAGGGTTTCGGGGAGCAGTACTTC. V gene TRBV6-6 combines with J gene TRBJ2-7; 8 positions match TRBD1. V was pared by 6 bases and J by 7 bases, with 14 bases of the junction left unmatched. The CDR3 extends over 15 amino acids. Germline V gene lookup returns CDR1 MNHNY and CDR2 SVGAGI (reference sequence).

The chain employs TRBV11-2 and TRBJ2-7; possibly TRBD2 for D (5 bases). The CDR3 length is 14 residues. The ends were cut back, 7 bases at V and 0 bases at J, with 13 bases in the middle. In germline, CDR1 is SGHAT, CDR2 FQNNGV. The CDR3 DNA follows: TGTGCCAGCACAAGCGGCCTGAGCTCCTACGAGCAGTACTTC. Amino acids: CASTSGLSSYEQYF.

The chain is built from TRBV6-1 and TRBJ2-4; D perhaps matches TRBD1 (6 bases). This CDR3 has 15 residues. CDR1 is MNHNS, CDR2 SASEGT, per germline. Trimming left V 4 bases short and J 5 bases short, with 15 bases between. CDR3 region: CASSVAQGLENIQYF. CDR3 sequence (DNA): TGTGCCAGCAGTGTCGCACAGGGCCTAGAAAACATTCAGTACTTC.

The V and J genes are TRBV19 and TRBJ2-7, with a weak D call TRBD1 (6 bases). CDR3 length: 14 amino acids. The germline V gene encodes CDR1 LNHDA and CDR2 SQIVND (reference sequence). The ends were cut back, 1 base at V and 5 bases at J, with 12 bases in the middle. CDR3 amino acids: CASSIADSSNEQYF. For the CDR3, the DNA is TGTGCCAGTAGTATAGCGGACAGCTCTAACGAGCAGTACTTC.

This chain connects TRBV6-5 to TRBJ1-2, with D possibly TRBD1 on 5 matching bases. CDR1 is MNHEY, CDR2 SVGAGI, per germline. The CDR3 contains 16 residues. V was trimmed by 0 bases and J by 1 base, leaving 12 bases between them. As DNA, the CDR3 is TGTGCCAGCAGTTACTCGGTAACAGGCAATAACTATGGCTACACCTTC. This sequence encodes CASSYSVTGNNYGYTF.